One and the same sample provided the 13 T cell receptor beta chains below, sequenced in a study of cytotoxic CD8 clonotypes in ibrutinib-treated CLL. TCRdb's table, derived via immunoSEQ multiplex PCR, lists solely in-frame clones and lacks some. This table holds roughly 250,000 clones, roughly 70% found once. The sequenced sample was PBMCs, obtained after 24 months of ibrutinib treatment. The receptors shown here come from a human donor with chronic lymphocytic leukemia.

The V gene is TRBV5-1, the J gene TRBJ2-2, with 9 bases matching TRBD2. CDR1 is SGHRS and CDR2 is YFSETQ in the germline V gene. The CDR3 totals 16 residues. J gave up 2 bases and V 0 bases, and 2 bases lay outside the gene matches. CDR3 loop: CASSLVSGSNTGELFF. CDR3 nucleotides: TGCGCCAGCAGCTTGGTTAGCGGGAGTAACACCGGGGAGCTGTTTTTT. Supplemented by reference TRBV5-1 and TRBJ2-2, the full variable domain reads KAGVTQTPRYLIKTRGQQVTLSCSPISGHRSVSWYQQTPGQGLQFLFEYFSETQRNKGNFPGRFSGRQFSNSRSEMNVSTLELGDSALYLCASSLVSGSNTGELFFGEGSRLTVL.

This clone was observed once. The chain couples TRBV27 to TRBJ1-1; 9 bases map to TRBD1. Germline-derived CDR1 and CDR2 are MNHEY and SMNVEV (reference sequence). This CDR3 spans 15 amino acids. Trimming took 5 bases from V and 0 from J; bases not matched to a gene: 4. CDR3 in amino acids: CASSPDRGMNTEAFF. The CDR3 DNA sequence: TGTGCCAGCAGTCCAGACAGGGGGATGAACACTGAAGCTTTCTTT.

The chain recombines TRBV7-9 with TRBJ2-6, with a possible D match to TRBD1 (6 bases). Germline assignment: CDR1 SEHNR and CDR2 FQNEAQ (reference sequence). V lost 5 bases to trimming and J lost 2 bases, with 7 bases between them. The CDR3 loop spans 14 amino acids. The CDR3 reads CASSPGAGANVLTF. CDR3 bases: TGTGCCAGCAGCCCAGGGGCTGGGGCCAACGTCCTGACTTTC. The variable domain in full, completed from reference TRBV7-9 and TRBJ2-6, reads DTGVSQNPRHKITKRGQNVTFRCDPISEHNRLYWYRQTLGQGPEFLTYFQNEAQLEKSRLLSDRFSAERPKGSFSTLEIQRTEQGDSAMYLCASSPGAGANVLTFGAGSRLTVL.

In its sample, this clone was seen a few times. The V gene is TRBV28, the J gene TRBJ1-2; D unresolved. CDR3 size: 14 residues. Trimming left V 8 bases short and J 7 bases short, with 20 bases between. CDR1 is MDHEN, CDR2 SYDVKM, per germline. The CDR3 region is CASVMRTLQSGYTF. CDR3 nucleotides: TGTGCCAGCGTTATGAGGACCCTCCAATCTGGCTACACCTTC.

The rearrangement uses TRBV6-5 and TRBJ1-2; 7 nucleotides match TRBD1. Trimming at V came to 6 bases and at J to 3 bases, leaving 4 bases not matched to a gene. Germline V lookup: CDR1 MNHEY, CDR2 SVGAGI. The CDR3 runs 13 residues. CDR3 nucleotide sequence: TGTGCCAGCAGCGGGACAGATTACTATGGCTACACCTTC. Its protein product is CASSGTDYYGYTF.

The sample holds a few counts of this clone. The chain carries TRBV7-2 and TRBJ1-5; 7 nucleotides agree with TRBD1. The germline gives CDR1 SGHTA, CDR2 FQGNSA. Unmatched junction bases numbered 10, after V lost 5 bases and J lost 0 bases. CDR3 length: 17 residues. This chain's CDR3 is CASSPSGDRHSNQPQHF. DNA of the CDR3: TGTGCCAGCAGCCCAAGTGGGGACAGACATAGCAATCAGCCCCAGCATTTT.

The chain uses TRBV29-1 and TRBJ2-1; TRBD1 aligns across 7 bases. V trimming: 4 bases; J trimming: 3 bases; junction bases outside the gene matches: 3. The CDR3 loop spans 13 amino acids. Germline CDR1 and CDR2: SQVTM and ANQGSEA. The CDR3 spells CSVAGTVYNEQFF. The CDR3, as DNA: TGCAGCGTTGCAGGGACAGTCTACAATGAGCAGTTCTTC.

The genes are TRBV10-3 and TRBJ2-3; D gene uncertain. Germline assignment: CDR1 ENHRY and CDR2 SYGVKD. This CDR3 contains 14 residues. Trimming removed 2 bases from V and 0 bases from J, with 6 bases in between. The CDR3 loop is CAISEDRSTDTQYF. DNA of the CDR3: TGTGCCATCAGTGAGGATAGGAGCACAGATACGCAGTATTTT.

This chain uses TRBV11-3 with TRBJ2-1; the match to TRBD2 covers 7 bases. Trimming cost V 4 bases and J 2 bases; bases outside gene matches: 2. CDR1 is SGHNT and CDR2 is YENEEA in the germline V gene. The CDR3 loop spans 14 amino acids. The CDR3 reads CASSSGLAYNEQFF. DNA for the CDR3: TGTGCCAGCAGCTCCGGACTAGCCTACAATGAGCAGTTCTTC.

The chain uses TRBV30 and TRBJ1-4; D gene ambiguous. The CDR3 sequence is 14 residues long. Between the trimmed V and J ends, which lost 2 bases and 8 bases, there was a span of 15 bases. In germline, CDR1 is GTSNPN, CDR2 SVGIG (reference sequence). The CDR3 bases are TGTGCCTGGAGTAACGGAGTTAATGGAGAAAAACTGTTTTTT. It is translated as CAWSNGVNGEKLFF.

The chain combines TRBV27 with TRBJ1-1; the D gene is possibly TRBD1 (6 bases). With 0 bases removed from V and 5 bases from J, the gap between germline ends came to 13 bases. Germline loops: CDR1 MNHEY, CDR2 SMNVEV (reference sequence). The CDR3 covers 15 residues. This CDR3 reads CASSLSGQLYTEAFF. CDR3 bases: TGTGCCAGCAGTTTATCGGGACAACTCTATACTGAAGCTTTCTTT.

CDR3 loop: CASSYASGSTDTQYF. For the CDR3, the DNA is TGTGCCAGCAGCTACGCTAGCGGAAGCACAGATACGCAGTATTTT. The V gene is TRBV9, the J gene TRBJ2-3; TRBD2 matches 7 bases. There are 15 residues in the CDR3. The junction had 5 bases not matched to a gene; V was cut back by 4 bases and J by 0 bases. From germline, CDR1 is SGDLS and CDR2 YYNGEE.

This clone turned up a few times. V usage is TRBV15 and J usage is TRBJ2-2; 7 positions agree with TRBD2. Germline V gene sequence: CDR1 LNHNV, CDR2 YYDKDF (reference sequence). The CDR3 has 16 residues. With V trimmed by 1 base and J by 0 bases, 2 bases remained unmatched. The CDR3 region has the DNA TGTGCCACCAGCAGAGGTGGGAGGGCGAACACCGGGGAGCTGTTTTTT. Protein product: CATSRGGRANTGELFF.